The 15 T cell receptor beta chains below were found in one sample sequenced in a study of CD8 T cells in ankylosing spondylitis. Their target antigens are unknown. TCRdb reanalysed the 5' RACE reads using MiXCR and keeps one entry per CDR3 protein. Here the sample spans a few hundred thousand distinct CDR3 sequences, 17% being singletons. Notes on the study in general: Characteristic, it appeared, of ankylosing spondylitis blood was a TCR beta motif of eight highly homologous variants.

Sequencing used blood, either unsorted or a sorted T cell fraction (not recorded which). These receptor sequences come from a male donor with ankylosing spondylitis.

At least ten counts were recorded for this clonotype. The V gene is TRBV12-3 or TRBV12-4, the J gene TRBJ2-1, with TRBD2 as a possible D gene (6 bases). This CDR3 is built from 15 residues. V was clipped by 7 bases and J by 9 bases, with 22 bases between them. DNA of the CDR3: TGTGCCAGCACCCCCCCCGCAGGCGGGGTGACTGAGCAGTTCTTC. It specifies CASTPPAGGVTEQFF.

This clonotype was counted many times. The chain is built from TRBV12-3 or TRBV12-4 and TRBJ2-7; a possible D gene is TRBD2 (6 bases). The V gene lost 3 bases and the J gene lost 4 bases, with 16 bases spanning the gap. The CDR3 totals 15 residues. The CDR3: CASSLEGPRGYEQYF. CDR3 nucleotide sequence: TGTGCCAGCAGTTTGGAGGGTCCTCGCGGGTACGAGCAGTACTTC.

The CDR3 spells CASSEGEYEKLFF. The CDR3 nucleotides read TGTGCCAGCAGTGAAGGGGAGTATGAAAAACTGTTTTTT. V and J are TRBV2 and TRBJ1-4; D remains ambiguous. The CDR3 runs 13 residues. V gave up 1 base and J gave up 6 bases, with 6 bases separating them. Looked up from germline, CDR1 is SNHLY and CDR2 is FYNNEI.

The CDR3 nucleotides read TGTGCCAGCAGCCACGGTGGCGAGCAGTACTTC. Amino acid sequence: CASSHGGEQYF. The rearrangement uses TRBV3-1 and TRBJ2-7; D is unclear. CDR1 and CDR2 (germline): LGHDT, YNNKEL (reference sequence). Trimming took 3 bases from V and 6 from J, leaving 6 bases between them. The CDR3 has 11 amino acids.

The CDR3 loop is CATSRGLRGLSPDTQYF. The CDR3 DNA reads as TGTGCCACCAGCAGGGGCTTGCGGGGGCTGTCCCCAGATACGCAGTATTTT. The rearrangement uses TRBV15 and TRBJ2-3; maybe TRBD2 (7 bases). Trimming stripped 3 bases from V and 4 bases from J, with 20 bases between. The CDR3 totals 17 residues. The germline V gene encodes CDR1 LNHNV and CDR2 YYDKDF (reference sequence).

For the CDR3, the DNA is TGTGCCAGAAAACCGGGACAGGGGGTTGCCAACGTCCTGACTTTC. Translation gives CARKPGQGVANVLTF. The rearrangement uses TRBV12-3 or TRBV12-4 and TRBJ2-6; 11 bases fit TRBD1. The CDR3 consists of 15 residues. J lost 7 bases, V lost 9 bases, and 8 bases had no gene match.

This clonotype was counted only a few times. V and J are TRBV2 and TRBJ1-4; D might be TRBD1 (5 bases). The CDR3 has 14 residues. Per germline, CDR1 SNHLY and CDR2 FYNNEI. Trimming cost V 6 bases and J 3 bases, with 11 bases left between them. The CDR3 sequence is CASSGDRSNEKLFF. CDR3 nucleotide sequence: TGTGCCAGCAGCGGAGACAGATCTAATGAAAAACTGTTTTTT.

On this clonotype: A much larger clonotype is one base distant, so this may be a read error. The chain links TRBV12-3 or TRBV12-4 to TRBJ2-7; 8 positions agree with TRBD1. CDR3 length: 14 residues. CDR3 sequence reads: CASTLKGPGGERYF. The CDR3 nucleotides are TGTGCCAGCACCCTTAAGGGACCAGGGGGCGAGCGGTACTTC.

This clonotype showed up just a few times. This chain connects TRBV28 to TRBJ2-7; 7 bases map to TRBD2. With V trimmed by 2 bases and J by 4 bases, 11 bases remained unmatched. Per germline, CDR1 MDHEN and CDR2 SYDVKM. CDR3 length equals 16 residues. The CDR3 DNA follows: TGTGCCAGCAGTTTAGAGAGGGCGGGAGAGGGGTACGAGCAGTACTTC. It specifies CASSLERAGEGYEQYF.

The V and J genes are TRBV30 and TRBJ1-2; D is ambiguous. There are 13 residues in the CDR3. The ends were cut back, 4 bases at V and 2 bases at J, with 11 bases in the middle. CDR1 and CDR2 (germline): GTSNPN, SVGIG (reference sequence). The CDR3 protein is CAWIGEGNYGYTF. The CDR3, as DNA: TGTGCCTGGATTGGAGAGGGCAACTATGGCTACACCTTC.

The CDR3 here is CASSTGATEAFF. CDR3 in DNA: TGTGCCAGCAGTACTGGGGCAACTGAAGCTTTCTTT. The chain has TRBV27 and TRBJ1-1, with a possible D match to TRBD1 (5 bases). Germline CDR1 is MNHEY and CDR2 is SMNVEV (reference sequence). Trimming removed 5 bases at V and 5 bases at J, with 9 bases between. CDR3 length equals 12 residues.

The J gene is TRBJ2-2, the V gene TRBV4-1; D perhaps matches TRBD2 (7 bases). CDR1 is MGHRA, CDR2 YSYEKL, per germline. Between the trimmed V and J ends, which lost 0 bases and 9 bases, there was a span of 20 bases. This CDR3 comprises 17 residues. The CDR3 spells CASSQEGGRGTRRELFF. The CDR3 nucleotides are TGCGCCAGCAGCCAAGAAGGGGGGAGGGGAACCCGCCGGGAGCTGTTTTTT.

This clonotype was observed a few times. This rearrangement joins TRBV7-2 to TRBJ2-3; D remains ambiguous. Germline loops: CDR1 SGHTA, CDR2 FQGNSA. The CDR3 has 14 residues. V lost 4 bases, J lost 6 bases, and 14 bases lay in between. In DNA, the CDR3 is TGTGCCAGCAGCTCCCGCTCGGGCAGGGATACGCAGTATTTT. Residues: CASSSRSGRDTQYF.

DNA of the CDR3: TGTGCCAGTAGTATAGAGGCGGGAAGGGGCACAGATACGCAGTATTTT. Amino acids: CASSIEAGRGTDTQYF. This chain connects TRBV19 to TRBJ2-3, with D perhaps TRBD2 (6 bases). The CDR3 length is 16 residues. Germline V CDR1 and CDR2: LNHDA, SQIVND (reference sequence). V was clipped by 0 bases and J by 1 base, with 11 bases between them. The entire variable domain, with the rest obtained from reference TRBV19 and TRBJ2-3, is as follows: DGGITQSPKYLFRKEGQNVTLSCEQNLNHDAMYWYRQDPGQGLRLIYYSQIVNDFQKGDIAEGYSVSREKKESFPLTVTSAQKNPTAFYLCASSIEAGRGTDTQYFGPGTRLTVL.

This clonotype showed up just a few times. The chain links TRBV6-1 to TRBJ2-6; D tentatively reads TRBD1 or TRBD2 (5 bases each). This CDR3 region has 17 residues. Germline V CDR1 and CDR2: MNHNS, SASEGT. V lost 8 bases and J lost 1, with 18 bases in between. In DNA, the CDR3 is TGTGCCAGCTTCCGGGTCGGGGCGAAATCTGGGGCCAACGTCCTGACTTTC. As protein: CASFRVGAKSGANVLTF.